The rows below give T cell receptor beta chains drawn from one sample of a study of cytomegalovirus exposure and HLA in healthy donors. The data were produced by immunoSEQ multiplex PCR, yet TCRdb's version contains in-frame clones alone and is incomplete. This table holds more than 85,000 clones, approximately 73% found once. The sequencing sample was made of PBMCs. The receptors derive from a man aged 40-50 years in good health and CMV-seronegative. CDR3s include the opening cysteine and the closing phenylalanine or tryptophan. The size of a clone is reported for some rows only, either as once, few or many, or as a class for expanded clones.

CDR3aa	v_gene	j_gene	abundance
CASIGDRGSYGYTF	TRBV6-4	TRBJ1-2	once
CASSSPGQGAFDTEAFF	TRBV7-2	TRBJ1-1	.
CSVERRALTDTQYF	TRBV29-1	TRBJ2-3	.
CASSLFSGSALNTEAFF	TRBV5-5	TRBJ1-1	.
CASSQRQGPLPYEQYF	TRBV27	.	.
CASSVPVDTGYTF	TRBV21-1	TRBJ1-2	once
CASSLFAGADQPQHF	TRBV5-1	TRBJ1-5	.
CASSYSRQIHTEAFF	TRBV6-5	TRBJ1-1	.
CASSLEYHRSSNQPQHF	TRBV28	TRBJ1-5	.
CAISDLGRGGGPQHF	TRBV10-3	TRBJ1-5	once
CASSLEGRWTEAFF	TRBV5-6	TRBJ1-1	once